This T cell receptor (beta chain) derives from a study of quantifying T cell responses using KT2 cells. Across the whole study: TCR alpha and beta constant-region primers primed reverse transcription of RNA.

Known numbers of the T cell clone KT2 were added to PBMC. Fixed numbers of PBMC received varying amounts of KT2 cells. An oligo carrying a UMI was ligated to the cDNA 3' end. The first PCR ran three to four cycles with an equimolar RC1.1 and RC1.2 beta primer mix. From the second PCR onward, TCR alpha and beta chains were processed separately. Via MiXCR, TCRdb re-called the UMI-ligation and nested PCR reads, giving one row per CDR3 protein. The data hold 40,000 to 50,000 distinct CDR3 sequences, with about a sixth observed a single time. Between the trimmed V and J ends, which lost 4 bases and 0 bases, there was a span of 12 bases. CDR1 is SQVTM and CDR2 is ANQGSEA in the germline V gene. The CDR3 totals 15 residues. This clonotype was counted at least ten times.

The chain has TRBV29-1 and TRBJ2-2, with D possibly matching TRBD2 (6 bases). The sample comprised PBMCs spiked with cells of the T cell clone KT2. The TCR originated in a human donor. Here the CDR3 DNA reads TGCAGCGTTGCCCCCAGACTAGCGAACACCGGGGAGCTGTTTTTT. Its translation is CSVAPRLANTGELFF.